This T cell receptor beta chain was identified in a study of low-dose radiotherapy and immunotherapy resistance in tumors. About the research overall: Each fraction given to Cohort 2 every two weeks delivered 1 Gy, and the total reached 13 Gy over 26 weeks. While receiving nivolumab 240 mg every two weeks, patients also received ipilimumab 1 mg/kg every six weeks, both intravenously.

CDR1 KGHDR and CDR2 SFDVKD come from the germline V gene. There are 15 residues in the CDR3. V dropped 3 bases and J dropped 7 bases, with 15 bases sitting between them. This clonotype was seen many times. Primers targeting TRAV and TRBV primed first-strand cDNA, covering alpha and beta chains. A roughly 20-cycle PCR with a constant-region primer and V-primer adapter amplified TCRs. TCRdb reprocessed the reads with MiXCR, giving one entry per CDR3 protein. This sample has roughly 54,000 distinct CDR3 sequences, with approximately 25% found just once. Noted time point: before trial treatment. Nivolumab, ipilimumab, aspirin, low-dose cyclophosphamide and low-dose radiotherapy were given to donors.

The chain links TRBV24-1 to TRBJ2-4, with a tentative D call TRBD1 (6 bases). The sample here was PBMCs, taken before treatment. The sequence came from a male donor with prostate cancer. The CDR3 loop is CATSDTGQTNNIQYF. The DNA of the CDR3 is TGTGCCACCAGTGATACCGGACAGACTAATAACATTCAGTACTTC.